Following are 17 T cell receptor beta chains from one sample sequenced in a study of blood T cell repertoires in COVID-19. The protocol was immunoSEQ multiplex PCR, while the TCRdb copy is restricted to in-frame clones and leaves out a portion. The table shows about 200,000 clones, with roughly 83% occurring only once. Sequenced: PBMCs or T cells enriched from blood (not recorded which). These receptors were obtained from a man aged 40-50 years with acute COVID-19.

This clone was recorded only once. The chain joins TRBV12-3 or TRBV12-4 to TRBJ2-7, with D possibly TRBD1 on 5 matching bases. V dropped 2 bases and J dropped 3 bases, with 8 bases sitting between them. The length of the CDR3 is 13 residues. The CDR3 bases are TGTGCCAGCAGTTTAACACAGGTCTACGAGCAGTACTTC. Amino acid sequence: CASSLTQVYEQYF.

This rearrangement joins TRBV7-9 to TRBJ1-5, with unresolved D. The CDR3 length is 14 residues. V dropped 5 bases and J dropped 5 bases, with 13 bases sitting between them. The germline CDR1 and CDR2 sequences are SEHNR and FQNEAQ (reference sequence). CDR3 amino acids: CASSPGGNYQPQHF. The CDR3 DNA is TGTGCCAGCAGCCCAGGAGGGAACTATCAGCCCCAGCATTTT.

The rearrangement joins TRBV30 to TRBJ2-2; perhaps TRBD1 as D (6 bases). There are 15 residues in the CDR3. Trimming left V 3 bases short and J 7 bases short, with 18 bases between. CDR1 GTSNPN and CDR2 SVGIG come from the germline V gene (reference sequence). This CDR3 reads CAWSPRNRVVGELFF. CDR3 sequence (DNA): TGTGCCTGGAGCCCGCGGAACAGGGTAGTCGGGGAGCTGTTTTTT.

The sample holds one count of this clone. The chain couples TRBV13 to TRBJ1-2; 10 positions agree with TRBD1. V lost 3 bases, J lost 4 bases, and 2 bases stayed unmatched. Germline CDR1 PRHDT, CDR2 FYEKMQ (reference sequence). The CDR3 consists of 14 residues. CDR3 sequence: CASSFGTGVYGYTF. CDR3 DNA: TGTGCCAGCAGCTTCGGGACAGGGGTCTATGGCTACACCTTC. Drawing the rest from reference TRBV13 and TRBJ1-2, the complete variable domain is AAGVIQSPRHLIKEKRETATLKCYPIPRHDTVYWYQQGPGQDPQFLISFYEKMQSDKGSIPDRFSAQQFSDYHSELNMSSLELGDSALYFCASSFGTGVYGYTFGSGTRLTVV.

This clone was seen a few times. V gene TRBV30 combines with J gene TRBJ2-7, with D possibly being TRBD1 (6 bases). Germline loops: CDR1 GTSNPN, CDR2 SVGIG (reference sequence). The V end lost 1 base, the J end lost 5 bases, and 18 bases lay between the germline ends. CDR3 length: 15 residues. The CDR3 nucleotides are TGTGCCTGGAGTGAAGGGGCAGGGGTTTGGGACGAGCAGTACTTC. Protein product: CAWSEGAGVWDEQYF.

The rearrangement links TRBV7-9 to TRBJ1-4; TRBD1 matches 7 bases. With 5 bases clipped from V and 3 bases from J, the junction kept 3 bases outside the gene matches. Germline assignment: CDR1 SEHNR and CDR2 FQNEAQ (reference sequence). The CDR3 loop spans 14 amino acids. CDR3 DNA: TGTGCCAGCAGCCAAGGACAGGCTAATGAAAAACTGTTTTTT. Its translation is CASSQGQANEKLFF. The full variable domain, completed using reference TRBV7-9 and TRBJ1-4, is DTGVSQNPRHKITKRGQNVTFRCDPISEHNRLYWYRQTLGQGPEFLTYFQNEAQLEKSRLLSDRFSAERPKGSFSTLEIQRTEQGDSAMYLCASSQGQANEKLFFGSGTQLSVL.

V gene TRBV7-9 combines with J gene TRBJ2-5, with 9 bases identical to TRBD1. V lost 5 bases and J lost 8; bases outside the gene matches: 6. The CDR3 covers 13 residues. Germline CDR1 and CDR2: SEHNR and FQNEAQ (reference sequence). CDR3 DNA: TGTGCCAGCAGCCCGGACAGGGGAGTCACCCAGTACTTC. This sequence encodes CASSPDRGVTQYF.

The J gene is TRBJ2-7, the V gene TRBV24-1, with D hard to call. Per the germline V gene, CDR1 is KGHDR and CDR2 is SFDVKD. The CDR3 runs to 16 residues. Trimming shortened V by 0 bases and J by 5 bases, and 16 bases separated the two germline ends. CDR3 DNA sequence: TGTGCCACCAGTGATTTGGCGGCGGCTGGAGTTAACGAGCAGTACTTC. This gives the protein CATSDLAAAGVNEQYF.

The chain couples TRBV4-1 to TRBJ2-5; TRBD2 matches 8 bases. V dropped 1 base and J dropped 5; count of bases not matched to a gene: 9. CDR1 is MGHRA, CDR2 YSYEKL, per germline. CDR3 length equals 16 residues. The CDR3 bases are TGCGCCAGCAGCCAAGCCCAAGCCGCGGGAGGCGAGACCCAGTACTTC. Translated: CASSQAQAAGGETQYF.

The V and J genes are TRBV7-6 and TRBJ2-6; no clear D gene. CDR1 is SGHVS and CDR2 is FNYEAQ in the germline V gene. The V and J ends lost 3 bases and 0 bases respectively, with 9 bases between them. This CDR3 is built from 16 residues. The CDR3 region is CASSFAPGSGANVLTF. The CDR3 DNA is TGTGCCAGCAGCTTCGCCCCCGGCTCTGGGGCCAACGTCCTGACTTTC.

The chain carries TRBV7-2 and TRBJ2-7; D is undetermined. Looked up from germline, CDR1 is SGHTA and CDR2 is FQGNSA. This CDR3 comprises 15 residues. V dropped 0 bases and J dropped 4 bases, with 13 bases sitting between them. The CDR3 loop is CASSLAPVSTYEQYF. Written as DNA, the CDR3 is TGTGCCAGCAGCTTAGCGCCGGTTAGCACGTACGAGCAGTACTTC.

V is TRBV28 and J is TRBJ1-1; TRBD1 is a possible D gene (5 bases). Germline V CDR1 and CDR2: MDHEN, SYDVKM. The CDR3 consists of 13 residues. V gave up 5 bases and J gave up 5 bases, with 12 bases separating them. The CDR3 coding sequence is TGTGCCAGCAGTCGCCTTGGGGGGACTGAAGCTTTCTTT. Translated: CASSRLGGTEAFF.

In this sample, this clone turned up a few times. The chain couples TRBV5-8 to TRBJ1-6, with 8 positions matching TRBD1. Germline CDR1 is SGHTS and CDR2 is YDEGEE. The CDR3 has 14 amino acids. Trimming took 4 bases from V and 7 from J; bases not matched to a gene: 4. CDR3 loop: CASSPGQGNSPLHF. The CDR3 coding sequence is TGTGCCAGCAGCCCCGGACAGGGAAATTCACCCCTCCACTTT.

The genes are TRBV28 and TRBJ2-1, with 10 positions matching TRBD2. Germline V gene sequence: CDR1 MDHEN, CDR2 SYDVKM. The CDR3 spans 14 residues. The ends lost 6 bases at V and 5 bases at J; junction bases unmatched: 4. The CDR3: CASSLAGGDNEQFF. The CDR3 bases are TGTGCCAGCAGCTTAGCGGGAGGAGACAATGAGCAGTTCTTC. The full variable domain, in which reference TRBV28 and TRBJ2-1 provide the parts outside the CDR3, is DVKVTQSSRYLVKRTGEKVFLECVQDMDHENMFWYRQDPGLGLRLIYFSYDVKMKEKGDIPEGYSVSREKKERFSLILESASTNQTSMYLCASSLAGGDNEQFFGPGTRLTVL.

This rearrangement joins TRBV28 to TRBJ1-6, with 7 positions matching TRBD1. In germline, CDR1 is MDHEN, CDR2 SYDVKM. V shed 6 bases, J shed 6 bases, and the junction held 5 bases outside the gene matches. This CDR3 spans 14 amino acids. The CDR3 DNA reads as TGTGCCAGCAGACCAGGGGGAGTTAATTCACCCCTCCACTTT. Its protein is CASRPGGVNSPLHF.

The chain recombines TRBV7-9 with TRBJ1-5; possibly TRBD1 for D (5 bases). The CDR3 has 14 amino acids. Looked up from germline, CDR1 is SEHNR and CDR2 is FQNEAQ (reference sequence). V lost 5 bases, J lost 6 bases, and 14 bases lay in between. The CDR3 DNA sequence: TGTGCCAGCAGCACCGGGAGGGGCGCTCAGCCCCAGCATTTT. This encodes CASSTGRGAQPQHF. Together with reference TRBV7-9 and TRBJ1-5, the CDR3 gives the full variable domain: DTGVSQNPRHKITKRGQNVTFRCDPISEHNRLYWYRQTLGQGPEFLTYFQNEAQLEKSRLLSDRFSAERPKGSFSTLEIQRTEQGDSAMYLCASSTGRGAQPQHFGDGTRLSIL.

This clone was recorded only once. V usage is TRBV7-2 and J usage is TRBJ2-1, with 7 bases fitting TRBD2. This CDR3 region has 13 residues. After removal of 6 bases from V and 10 bases from J, the junction contained 9 bases not matched to a gene. CDR1 is SGHTA and CDR2 is FQGNSA in the germline V gene. The CDR3 region is CASRSRLAREQFF. CDR3 DNA: TGTGCCAGCAGATCGAGACTAGCTCGGGAGCAGTTCTTC.